This note documents a single T cell receptor beta chain sequence. Its antigen remains unidentified. Per-base quality was not reported, and no clone a single base away is much larger than it. This sample stems from a study of shared clonotypes between healthy human individuals (dated by TCRdb to 2020 to 2021). For the wider study: A couple of women and a few men aged 18 to 49 years were included in the cohort. For each donor, CD4 naive and CD4 memory were each given three plates, CD8 naive was given two plates, and CD8 memory was given one plate. To estimate repertoire size and how much clonotype sharing occurs between individuals, the study deeply sequenced the blood TCR repertoires of several healthy adults. To increase sequencing depth and limit assay-specific biases, TCR repertoire library preparation and sequencing were carried out by different laboratories using diverse techniques. Each donor's leukapheresis produced roughly between about 0.8 and 8.9 billion PBMCs. The paper as a whole reports these results and caveats: Based on pairwise subsampling, the degree of clonotype sharing among donors was expected to be affected by sequencing depth. Incomplete sequencing was indicated by rarefaction of sorted-subset datasets, despite the large sequencing depth. When a handful of donors were compared, the shared fraction of clonotypes was about 5.5% for naive CD4, 3.5% for naive CD8, more than 2% for memory CD4, and roughly 0.43% for memory CD8. Because the study included a small number of donors, the genetic and exposure-history diversity represented was limited. Compared with non-shared clonotypes, clonotypes shared by all four sorted-subset donors had higher generation probabilities. Estimated clonotype richness was generally larger for naive than for memory subsets. Sampling was limited to blood, and TCR repertoires in tissue likely differ from TCR repertoires in blood.

The donors were healthy, HIV-negative adults with no recently reported acute infections or vaccinations. All donors were Caucasian adults living in Nashville, Tennessee, USA. Magnetic negative selection was used to enrich CD4+ T cells, after which naive cells were positively selected on CD45RA and the negative fraction became the memory subset. Blood was obtained by leukapheresis, after which PBMCs were separated by Ficoll-Histopaque density gradient centrifugation and cryopreserved in liquid nitrogen vapor phase. Analytical flow cytometry was used to check the purity and quantity of every magnetically sorted T cell population. Genomic DNA was isolated from every sorted fraction and measured by UV absorbance on a Nanodrop 2000c. Spanning cysteine to phenylalanine, the CDR3 consists of 16 amino acids. Only CDR3 DNA is held: 48 bases, read in frame from base 1. Trimming takes 5 bases off V and 5 bases off J; junction bases not matched to a gene: 11. The germline V gene encodes CDR1 SEHNR and CDR2 FQNEAQ (reference sequence).

Using the deep immunoSEQ assay, TCR CDR3 regions were amplified from genomic DNA by multiplex PCR. Genomic DNA extracted from each cell subset was distributed evenly over all wells of several immunoSEQ 96-well plates, and each plate served as one replicate. For sorted subsets, about 0.2 ug genomic DNA, equal to about 30,000 T cell genomes, was loaded into each replicate PCR. The purified libraries were quantified using a Qubit 3.0 fluorometer, sized with a Bioanalyzer 2100, and then quantified again using the KAPA Library Quantification kit. Each immunoSEQ 96-well plate was sequenced on its own single-read 150-cycle Illumina NextSeq 550 flow cell. In the source study's methods: The immunoSEQ output contained only junctional sequences without quality scores, so filtering could not match that applied to full-length reads. Sequences were annotated with PyIR, a Python wrapper for IgBLAST v1.9, and V/J genes and CDR3 were assigned using IMGT germline references. Reads were filtered out if the reads had weak V/J assignments (E-value above 1e-6), no CDR3, stop codons, out-of-frame junctions, or ambiguous translated residues. V3J clonotypes were defined by identical inferred V gene, J gene, and CDR3 amino acid sequence. Percentage overlap between repertoires was calculated by dividing the number of shared unique clonotypes by the size of the smaller repertoire. Richness of each repertoire was evaluated using RTK rarefaction, the Chao1 estimator, and Recon v2.1 estimates of unobserved clonotypes. For all TCRbeta clonotypes obtained by the gDNA method from a handful of donors, generation probabilities were computed with OLGA. The table was pulled from immuneACCESS by TCRdb, which kept in-frame rearrangements only. Such tables lose some clones; where checked, under half of the loss comes from unresolved V genes, and the rest has no known cause. V, J and clone size derive from that table, while D and trimming were established from the DNA sequence. The sample contains millions of clones, just over 90% of them found a single time. In total, the top ten clones hold over 0.12% of the sample.

The source material was naive CD4+ T cells sorted from blood. The cell subset or site label, as the study defines it: CD45RA+ positively selected. The V and J segments used are TRBV7-9 and TRBJ2-1; 8 of the junction bases match TRBD1. The TCR was taken from a man between 18 and 35 years old in good health. CDR3 reads: CASSPPWQGANNEQFF. The nucleotide sequence is given as TGTGCCAGCAGCCCTCCCTGGCAGGGGGCGAACAATGAGCAGTTCTTC.